This T cell receptor beta chain is drawn from a study of T cell repertoires in cytomegalovirus infection. As to this clonotype: Its antigen is currently unknown. This may come from a read error, since a much larger clone is one base off.

TCRdb reprocessed the reads with MiXCR, giving one entry per CDR3 protein. This sample has fewer than 850,000 distinct CDR3 sequences, with just under 30% found just once. From germline, CDR1 is SGHTA and CDR2 FQGTGA. CDR3 length: 16 amino acids. This TCR was sampled from a human donor in good health (CMV status not recorded). Some clones in this sample may be carry-over from other donors' samples. The chain employs TRBV7-3 and TRBJ2-3; 12 bases are shared with TRBD2. The specimen was cultured CD8+ T cells from PBMCs, collected from culture after CMV antigen stimulation. CDR3 in DNA: TGTGCCAGCAGCTCCACTAGCGGGGGGCGCACAGAAACGCAGTATTTT. It specifies CASSSTSGGRTETQYF. Together with reference TRBV7-3 and TRBJ2-3, the CDR3 gives the full variable domain: GAGVSQTPSNKVTEKGKYVELRCDPISGHTALYWYRQSLGQGPEFLIYFQGTGAADDSGLPNDRFFAVRPEGSVSTLKIQRTERGDSAVYLCASSSTSGGRTETQYFGPGTRLTVL.